This TCR beta chain was recorded in a study of T-cell reconstitution after alpha-beta-depleted transplantation in children. Study conclusions and caveats: In patients about two months after transplant, alpha-beta T cells reportedly arose from several hundred expanded graft clones. A year had passed since transplant, and T-cell counts and diversity by then came mostly from newly produced T cells. Where some patients showed high TCRbeta diversity at day 60, it came from recipient T cells and thymic progenitors that had survived.

Construction of the TCRbeta library involved unique molecular identifiers. TCRdb independently ran MiXCR on the PCR reads; one entry per CDR3 protein. The sample carries 6,000 or so distinct CDR3 sequences, about 15% recorded once. A word on this clonotype: Its specificity is unknown. The final CDR3 position lacks the conserved phenylalanine or tryptophan, pointing to a likely read error.

This receptor was obtained from a boy aged 10-17 years with acute lymphoblastic leukemia, due to receive a stem cell transplant. Sequenced material: PBMCs, taken before TCRalphabeta/CD19-depleted stem cell transplant.

This CDR3 is CASSGTATYSIQPQHI. CDR3 in DNA: TGTGCCAGCAGTGGGACAGCCACGTATAGCATTCAGCCCCAGCATATT. The chain carries TRBV12-3 or TRBV12-4 and TRBJ1-5; 7 bases agree with TRBD1. The CDR3 has 16 residues.